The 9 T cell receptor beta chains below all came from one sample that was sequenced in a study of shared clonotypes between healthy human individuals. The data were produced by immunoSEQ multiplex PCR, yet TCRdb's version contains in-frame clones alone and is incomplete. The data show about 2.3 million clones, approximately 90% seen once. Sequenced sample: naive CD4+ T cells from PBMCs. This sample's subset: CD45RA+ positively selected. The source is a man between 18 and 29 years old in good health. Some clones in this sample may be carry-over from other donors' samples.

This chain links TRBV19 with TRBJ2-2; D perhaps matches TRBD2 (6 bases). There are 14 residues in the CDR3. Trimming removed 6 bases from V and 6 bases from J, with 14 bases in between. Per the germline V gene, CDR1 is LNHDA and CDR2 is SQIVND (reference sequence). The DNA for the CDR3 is TGTGCCAGTAGGCCGACTAGTCCGTCCGGGGAGCTGTTTTTT. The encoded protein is CASRPTSPSGELFF.

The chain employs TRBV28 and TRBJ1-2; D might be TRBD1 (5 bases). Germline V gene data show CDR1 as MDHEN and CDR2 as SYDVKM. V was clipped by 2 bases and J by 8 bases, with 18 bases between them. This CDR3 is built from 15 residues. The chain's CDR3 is CASSLTPLARGGYTF. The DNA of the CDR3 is TGTGCCAGCAGTTTAACGCCGTTGGCCCGGGGGGGCTACACCTTC.

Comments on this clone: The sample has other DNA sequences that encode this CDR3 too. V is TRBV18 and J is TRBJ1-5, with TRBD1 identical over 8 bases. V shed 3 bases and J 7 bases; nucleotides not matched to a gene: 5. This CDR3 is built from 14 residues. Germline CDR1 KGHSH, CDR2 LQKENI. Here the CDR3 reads CASSPGQVGQPQHF. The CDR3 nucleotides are TGTGCCAGCTCACCGGGACAGGTCGGCCAGCCCCAGCATTTT.

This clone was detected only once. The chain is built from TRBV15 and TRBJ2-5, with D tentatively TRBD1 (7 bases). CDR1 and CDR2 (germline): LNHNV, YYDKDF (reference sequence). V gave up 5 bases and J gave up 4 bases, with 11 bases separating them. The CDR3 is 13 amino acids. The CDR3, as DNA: TGTGCCACCAGCCGGCGGGACAGAGAGACCCAGTACTTC. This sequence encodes CATSRRDRETQYF.

The CDR3 spells CASSREAVRGRAEETQYF. CDR3 nucleotide sequence: TGCGCCAGCAGCCGGGAAGCTGTGCGCGGGAGGGCCGAGGAGACCCAGTACTTC. The chain couples TRBV4-1 to TRBJ2-5, with 9 bases identical to TRBD2. CDR1 and CDR2 (germline): MGHRA, YSYEKL. Unmatched junction bases numbered 17, after V lost 4 bases and J lost 5 bases. This CDR3 comprises 18 residues.

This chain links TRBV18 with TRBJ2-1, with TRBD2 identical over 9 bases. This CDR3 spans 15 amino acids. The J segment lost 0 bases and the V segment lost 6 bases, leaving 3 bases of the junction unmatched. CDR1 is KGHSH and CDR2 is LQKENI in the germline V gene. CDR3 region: CASSILAGSYNEQFF. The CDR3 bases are TGTGCCAGCTCGATACTAGCGGGCTCCTACAATGAGCAGTTCTTC.

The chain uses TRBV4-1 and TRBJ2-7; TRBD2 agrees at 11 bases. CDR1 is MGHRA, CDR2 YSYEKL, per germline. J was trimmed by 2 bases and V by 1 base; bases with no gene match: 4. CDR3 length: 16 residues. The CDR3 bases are TGCGCCAGCAGCCAAGCCTCTAGCGGGAGGCCCTACGAGCAGTACTTC. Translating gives CASSQASSGRPYEQYF.

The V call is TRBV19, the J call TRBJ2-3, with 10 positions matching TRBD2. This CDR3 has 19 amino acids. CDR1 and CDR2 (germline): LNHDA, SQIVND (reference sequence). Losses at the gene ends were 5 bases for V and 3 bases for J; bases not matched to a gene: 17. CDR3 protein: CASSLKLPGLALGTDTQYF. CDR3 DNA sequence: TGTGCCAGTAGTTTAAAACTACCGGGACTAGCGTTGGGGACAGATACGCAGTATTTT.

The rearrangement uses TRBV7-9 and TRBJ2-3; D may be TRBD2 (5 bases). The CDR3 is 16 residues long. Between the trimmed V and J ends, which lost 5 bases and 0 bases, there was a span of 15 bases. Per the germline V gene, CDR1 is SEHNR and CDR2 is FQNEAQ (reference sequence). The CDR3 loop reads CASSPSGRLSTDTQYF. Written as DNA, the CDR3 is TGTGCCAGCAGCCCGAGCGGACGACTTAGCACAGATACGCAGTATTTT.